This TCR beta chain was sequenced in a study of cytomegalovirus exposure and HLA in healthy donors. Looking at the study overall: Approximately 85 million unique TCRs from HLA-typed donors made up an early data release. Study-level results: Later on, a genetic analysis was performed. It linked a missense variant in DCLRE1C with V- and J-gene trimming of TCR beta. The study listed 164 cytomegalovirus-associated TCR beta chains.

The PCR made use of 60 Vbeta and 13 Jbeta primers. Data came from immunoSEQ multiplex PCR; TCRdb stores just in-frame clones and leaves some out. The repertoire holds about 60,000 clones, about four fifths seen once, with approximately 4.3% in the top ten. Of note for this clone: Its antigen remains unidentified.

V was shortened by 3 bases and J by 11 bases, with 16 bases between the two germline ends. Per the germline V gene, CDR1 is SGHTA and CDR2 is FQGNSA. The CDR3 is 14 amino acids. V is TRBV7-2 and J is TRBJ1-4, with D possibly being TRBD1 (6 bases). The TCR was taken from a woman under 40 in good health and CMV-seronegative. Sequencing was performed on PBMCs. CDR3 region: CASSFSRGEEKLFF. For the CDR3, the DNA is TGTGCCAGCAGCTTTAGCAGGGGAGAGGAGAAACTGTTTTTT.